The rows below give T cell receptor beta chains drawn from one sample of a study of neurological immune-mediated disorders. A single record per CDR3 protein comes from TCRdb applying MiXCR to the 5' RACE reads. The table lists about 74,000 distinct CDR3 sequences, roughly 5% of them singletons. The source material was PBMCs. The source is a man younger than 30 with multiple sclerosis. The CDR3 runs from the conserved cysteine through the conserved F or W. The D gene is left open where the match is weak. The size entry is marked missing in some rows and otherwise reads once, few, many or a size class.

abundance	d_gene	v_gene	j_gene	CDR3aa	CDR3nt
many	-	TRBV3-1	TRBJ2-7	CASSPVVGGGVEQYF	TGTGCCAGCAGCCCCGTGGTTGGCGGAGGGGTGGAGCAGTACTTC
many	-	TRBV12-3/TRBV12-4	TRBJ1-6	CASSLDSHGSPLHF	TGTGCCAGCAGTTTAGATTCCCACGGGTCACCCCTCCACTTT
-	-	TRBV6-1	TRBJ1-6	CASRQGSPLHF	TGTGCCAGCAGACAGGGTTCACCCCTCCACTTT
-	-	TRBV20-1	TRBJ2-2	CSAAVRSIGELFF	TGCAGTGCGGCGGTACGAAGTATCGGGGAGCTGTTTTTT
few	TRBD1	TRBV7-9	TRBJ2-7	CASSQDRGRLYEQYF	TGTGCCAGCAGTCAAGACAGGGGGCGGCTCTACGAGCAGTACTTC
many	TRBD2	TRBV18	TRBJ2-7	CASSPLGLAGLNEQYF	TGTGCCAGCTCACCACTCGGACTAGCGGGTTTAAACGAGCAGTACTTC
many	-	TRBV7-2	TRBJ2-3	CASSLDWTSDTQYF	TGTGCCAGCAGCTTAGATTGGACTTCGGATACGCAGTATTTT
many	-	TRBV7-3	TRBJ2-6	CASSPRTANSGANVLTF	TGTGCCAGCAGCCCACGGACAGCTAACTCTGGGGCCAACGTCCTGACTTTC
few	TRBD2	TRBV7-7	TRBJ2-6	CASSLNGGVLTF	TGTGCTAGCAGCTTAAACGGGGGGGTCCTGACTTTC
many	TRBD1	TRBV20-1	TRBJ1-6	CSAPGQPNSPLHF	TGCAGTGCTCCGGGACAGCCTAATTCACCCCTCCACTTT
many	-	TRBV5-6	TRBJ1-5	CASSLAGTWGQHF	TGTGCCAGCAGCTTGGCTGGGACATGGGGCCAGCATTTT
many	-	TRBV28	TRBJ2-3	CASSRTRTALPSSSTDTQYF	TGTGCCAGCAGTCGGACCCGGACAGCCCTTCCCTCATCTAGCACAGATACGCAGTATTTT
many	-	TRBV20-1	TRBJ2-1	CSAQNPGARGEQFF	TGCAGTGCCCAAAACCCGGGAGCCCGGGGTGAGCAGTTCTTC
-	TRBD1	TRBV28	TRBJ2-7	CVNSPGQSSYEQYF	TGTGTCAACAGCCCGGGACAGTCCTCCTACGAGCAGTACTTC
many	-	TRBV20-1	TRBJ2-7	CSASTGIEQYF	TGCAGTGCTTCGACAGGTATCGAGCAGTACTTC
-	-	TRBV20-1	TRBJ2-3	CSAPVSGPSTDTQYF	TGCAGTGCTCCTGTTAGCGGACCTAGCACAGATACGCAGTATTTT
many	-	TRBV9	TRBJ2-7	CASSVGGDGYEQYF	TGTGCCAGCAGCGTAGGGGGGGACGGCTACGAGCAGTACTTC
many	-	TRBV20-1	TRBJ1-4	CSAAASTNEKLFF	TGCAGTGCTGCAGCTTCAACTAATGAAAAACTGTTTTTT
many	-	TRBV6-1	TRBJ1-5	CASSAGAGRLQPQHF	TGTGCCAGCAGTGCTGGGGCAGGGAGGCTTCAGCCCCAGCATTTT
many	-	TRBV9	TRBJ2-1	CASSVSRSYNEQFF	TGTGCCAGCAGCGTTTCCCGCTCCTACAATGAGCAGTTCTTC
many	-	TRBV20-1	TRBJ1-5	CSAREGNSNQPQHF	TGCAGTGCTAGAGAGGGGAATAGCAATCAGCCCCAGCATTTT
many	-	TRBV28	TRBJ1-6	CASSFLSDGRGSPLHF	TGTGCCAGCAGTTTTCTCTCCGACGGTAGGGGATCACCCCTCCACTTT
few	-	TRBV7-2	TRBJ2-7	CASSLASKRTDEQYF	TGTGCCAGCAGCTTAGCATCGAAGAGGACAGACGAGCAGTACTTC
many	-	TRBV7-3	TRBJ2-3	CASSLGAGTDTQYF	TGTGCCAGCAGCTTAGGAGCGGGCACAGATACGCAGTATTTT
many	-	TRBV18	TRBJ2-1	CASSPTDNEQFF	TGTGCCAGCTCACCGACGGACAATGAGCAGTTCTTC
many	-	TRBV7-7	TRBJ2-5	CASSPQGPKETQYF	TGTGCTAGCAGCCCACAGGGACCCAAAGAGACCCAGTACTTC
many	TRBD1	TRBV20-1	TRBJ2-2	CSASRQGASGELFF	TGCAGTGCTAGTCGACAGGGGGCCTCCGGGGAGCTGTTTTTT
many	TRBD1	TRBV7-2	TRBJ2-7	CASRGGQGNSYEQYF	TGTGCCAGCAGGGGGGGACAGGGCAACTCCTACGAGCAGTACTTC
many	-	TRBV5-1	TRBJ1-1	CASSLYRENTEAFF	TGCGCCAGCAGCTTGTACAGGGAAAACACTGAAGCTTTCTTT
many	TRBD1	TRBV15	TRBJ1-4	CATSSPVGQGGPHYEKLFF	TGTGCCACCAGCAGCCCGGTGGGACAGGGTGGGCCCCACTATGAAAAACTGTTTTTT
many	-	TRBV12-3/TRBV12-4	TRBJ1-1	CASSLLSPWRAEAFF	TGTGCCAGCAGTCTCCTGTCCCCGTGGAGGGCTGAAGCTTTCTTT
-	-	TRBV14	TRBJ2-1	CASSQMVSVNEQFF	TGTGCCAGCAGCCAAATGGTCTCGGTGAATGAGCAGTTCTTC
few	TRBD2	TRBV5-5	TRBJ2-7	CASSPGVAGVKEQYF	TGTGCCAGCAGCCCCGGGGTAGCGGGAGTCAAAGAGCAGTACTTC
many	-	TRBV29-1	TRBJ1-1	CSVWRVTEAFF	TGCAGCGTTTGGCGGGTCACTGAAGCTTTCTTT
many	-	TRBV5-1	TRBJ1-4	CASSRLNAGEKLFF	TGCGCCAGCAGCCGGCTAAATGCGGGTGAAAAACTGTTTTTT
many	-	TRBV20-1	TRBJ2-3	CSARRSTQYF	TGCAGTGCTAGGAGATCTACGCAGTATTTT
once	-	TRBV7-2	TRBJ2-1	CASRPEDRLGWKQFF	TGTGCCAGCCGACCTGAGGACCGTTTAGGGTGGAAGCAGTTCTTC
many	-	TRBV12-3/TRBV12-4	TRBJ2-1	CASSPSWVQFF	TGTGCCAGCAGTCCCTCATGGGTACAGTTCTTC
many	-	TRBV7-2	TRBJ2-3	CASSLGRTPTQYF	TGTGCCAGCAGCTTAGGACGGACTCCCACGCAGTATTTT
many	-	TRBV10-3	TRBJ1-2	CAISESFRVADGYTF	TGTGCCATCAGTGAGTCCTTCAGGGTTGCGGATGGCTACACCTTC
-	-	TRBV20-1	TRBJ1-6	CSAGGHSPLNF	TGCAGTGCTGGAGGGCATTCACCCCTCAACTTT